The 17 T cell receptor beta chains presented below share a single source sample, sequenced in a study of T-cell reconstitution after alpha-beta-depleted transplantation in children. TCRbeta library preparation incorporated unique molecular identifiers. MiXCR, run by TCRdb on the PCR reads, gives a single entry per CDR3 protein. The sample has more than 100,000 distinct CDR3 sequences, 23% seen once. The specimen comprised PBMCs, mostly from graft donor cells, sampled 180 days after TCRalphabeta/CD19-depleted stem cell transplant. The receptor set was obtained from a male patient aged 2-15 years who had a stem cell transplant for chronic granulomatous disease, so the T cells may come from the graft donor.

Only a few counts were recorded for this clonotype. The germline gene is not matched at one end of the junction; a read error may be the cause. The chain links TRBV12-3 or TRBV12-4 to TRBJ1-1; tentatively, D is TRBD1 (6 bases). CDR3 length equals 15 residues. The CDR3 DNA is TGTGCCAGCAGATTAGTAAGGACAGCGAACACTGAAGCTTTCTTT. It specifies CASRLVRTANTEAFF.

This rearrangement joins TRBV20-1 to TRBJ1-2; D perhaps matches TRBD1 (6 bases). This CDR3 contains 11 residues. Between the trimmed V and J ends, which lost 6 bases and 8 bases, there was a span of 13 bases. Germline V gene data show CDR1 as DFQATT and CDR2 as SNEGSKA (reference sequence). This CDR3 is CSAEQQGGYTF. CDR3 coding DNA: TGCAGTGCCGAACAACAGGGAGGCTACACCTTC.

The chain carries TRBV29-1 and TRBJ2-7; TRBD1 agrees at 8 bases. Looked up from germline, CDR1 is SQVTM and CDR2 is ANQGSEA. V gave up 6 bases and J gave up 1 base; unmatched junction bases: 11. This CDR3 is built from 15 residues. CDR3 protein: CSVAGTGLSSYEQYF. The CDR3 region has the DNA TGCAGCGTCGCCGGGACAGGACTATCTTCCTACGAGCAGTACTTC.

The chain combines TRBV5-6 with TRBJ2-1; TRBD2 aligns across 11 bases. The junction had 11 bases not matched to a gene; V was cut back by 6 bases and J by 9 bases. The CDR3 consists of 15 residues. Germline values: CDR1 SGHDT, CDR2 YYEEEE. CDR3 coding DNA: TGTGCCAGCACCTTAGCGGGAGGGGGCGGGCCTGAGCAGTTCTTC. Translation gives CASTLAGGGGPEQFF. Full variable domain (missing parts from reference TRBV5-6 and TRBJ2-1): DAGVTQSPTHLIKTRGQQVTLRCSPKSGHDTVSWYQQALGQGPQFIFQYYEEEERQRGNFPDRFSGHQFPNYSSELNVNALLLGDSALYLCASTLAGGGGPEQFFGPGTRLTVL.

The chain links TRBV15 to TRBJ2-2; D gene uncertain. This CDR3 comprises 16 residues. V was clipped by 1 base and J by 3 bases, with 12 bases between them. Germline values: CDR1 LNHNV, CDR2 YYDKDF (reference sequence). CDR3 sequence reads: CATSRGGQKDTGELFF. In nucleotides, the CDR3 is TGTGCCACCAGCAGAGGTGGCCAGAAGGACACCGGGGAGCTGTTTTTT.

The chain is built from TRBV7-9 and TRBJ2-5; D uncertain. The V gene's germline CDR1 is SEHNR and CDR2 FQNEAQ (reference sequence). V was cut by 0 bases and J by 5 bases, with 7 bases left in between. This CDR3 has 13 amino acids. The chain's CDR3 is CASSLALRETQYF. In DNA form, the CDR3 reads TGTGCCAGCAGCTTAGCACTGCGGGAGACCCAGTACTTC.

The V gene is TRBV12-3 or TRBV12-4, the J gene TRBJ2-1; no clear D. The CDR3 length is 14 residues. Trimming left V 5 bases short and J 8 bases short, with 16 bases between. The DNA of the CDR3 is TGTGCCAGCAGTCCGACGTCCCGGGCGTATGAGCAGTTCTTC. Translation gives CASSPTSRAYEQFF.

This clonotype was seen ten or more times. This sequence joins TRBV5-1 and TRBJ2-3; 11 positions agree with TRBD2. CDR3 size: 15 residues. After removal of 4 bases from V and 5 bases from J, the junction contained 6 bases not matched to a gene. The V gene's germline CDR1 is SGHRS and CDR2 YFSETQ. CDR3 DNA: TGCGCCAGCAGCCCTACTAGCGGGAGCGTAGATACGCAGTATTTT. Protein: CASSPTSGSVDTQYF.

The CDR3 bases are TGTGCCAGCAGCTCATCACGTCTTAGCGATGAGCAGTTCTTC. It translates to CASSSSRLSDEQFF. V gene TRBV7-9 combines with J gene TRBJ2-1; the D gene is possibly TRBD2 (5 bases). V was cut by 4 bases and J by 8 bases, with 15 bases left in between. CDR3 length: 14 amino acids. Per germline, CDR1 SEHNR and CDR2 FQNEAQ (reference sequence).

The sample holds many counts of this clonotype. The chain joins TRBV20-1 to TRBJ2-1, with 7 bases matching TRBD2. This CDR3 is 15 amino acids long. Per the germline V gene, CDR1 is DFQATT and CDR2 is SNEGSKA (reference sequence). J was trimmed by 2 bases and V by 4 bases; bases with no gene match: 8. The CDR3 loop is CSATAWGGTYNEQFF. The CDR3 DNA reads TGCAGTGCTACAGCGTGGGGGGGAACCTACAATGAGCAGTTCTTC.

The table lists this clonotype with a few counts. The V call is TRBV5-1, the J call TRBJ2-7, with D maybe TRBD2 (5 bases). The CDR3 consists of 14 residues. Trimming shortened V by 4 bases and J by 3 bases, and 14 bases separated the two germline ends. CDR1 SGHRS and CDR2 YFSETQ come from the germline V gene. This CDR3 reads CASSVREWGYEQYF. DNA of the CDR3: TGCGCCAGCAGCGTTAGGGAGTGGGGCTACGAGCAGTACTTC. The whole variable domain, filled in from reference TRBV5-1 and TRBJ2-7, reads KAGVTQTPRYLIKTRGQQVTLSCSPISGHRSVSWYQQTPGQGLQFLFEYFSETQRNKGNFPGRFSGRQFSNSRSEMNVSTLELGDSALYLCASSVREWGYEQYFGPGTRLTVT.

This clonotype was seen more than once but under ten times. The chain joins TRBV20-1 to TRBJ2-7, with 8 positions matching TRBD2. V was clipped by 6 bases and J by 0 bases; unmatched bases: 4. The germline CDR1 and CDR2 sequences are DFQATT and SNEGSKA (reference sequence). The CDR3 covers 13 residues. The CDR3 coding sequence is TGCAGTGCCGGCGGGAGGAGCTCCTACGAGCAGTACTTC. This gives the protein CSAGGRSSYEQYF.

This clonotype has ten or more counts. CDR3 protein: CASRSNREGVRETQYF. DNA for the CDR3: TGTGCCAGCAGATCAAACAGGGAAGGGGTTCGAGAGACCCAGTACTTC. The chain is built from TRBV11-2 and TRBJ2-5; maybe TRBD1 (6 bases). The germline V and J ends were trimmed by 6 bases and 4 bases, with 21 bases remaining between them. The germline V gene encodes CDR1 SGHAT and CDR2 FQNNGV. CDR3 length: 16 residues.

This clonotype was seen repeatedly, ten times or more. The chain couples TRBV29-1 to TRBJ1-5, with a weak D call TRBD1 (6 bases). CDR1 and CDR2 (germline): SQVTM, ANQGSEA. The CDR3 sequence is 12 residues long. Trimming took off 4 bases at V and 6 bases at J, with 10 bases between the two ends. The chain's CDR3 is CSVGETGQPQHF. CDR3 nucleotides: TGCAGCGTTGGAGAGACAGGTCAGCCCCAGCATTTT.

This clonotype has at least ten counts. The chain recombines TRBV12-3 or TRBV12-4 with TRBJ2-2; no clear D. V was trimmed by 6 bases and J by 2 bases, leaving 7 bases between them. This CDR3 spans 13 amino acids. The CDR3 coding sequence is TGTGCCAGCAGCCGGGTAAACACCGGGGAGCTGTTTTTT. It specifies CASSRVNTGELFF.

This clonotype has ten or more counts. The chain recombines TRBV29-1 with TRBJ2-1, with 7 bases lining up with TRBD1. The CDR3 has 14 amino acids. The V gene end was trimmed by 6 bases and the J gene end by 5 bases; junction bases not matched to a gene: 10. In germline, CDR1 is SQVTM, CDR2 ANQGSEA. CDR3 nucleotide sequence: TGCAGCGTCGGAACCGGGACAGTTAACAATGAGCAGTTCTTC. Translating gives CSVGTGTVNNEQFF.

This clonotype ranks as medium-sized. The chain uses TRBV24-1 and TRBJ2-7, with D unresolved. This CDR3 is 19 amino acids long. Per the germline V gene, CDR1 is KGHDR and CDR2 is SFDVKD. Trimming pared 3 bases from V and 0 bases from J, leaving 23 bases between. DNA for the CDR3: TGTGCCACCAGTGATCGGATTTATAATGCCCCGCTGAGCTCCTACGAGCAGTACTTC. Protein: CATSDRIYNAPLSSYEQYF.